Shown below are 8 T cell receptor beta chains from a single sample sequenced in a study of blood T cell repertoires in COVID-19. TCRdb keeps only in-frame clones here, not all; method: immunoSEQ multiplex PCR. Altogether 150,000 to 200,000 clones are present, roughly four fifths being singletons, with the ten largest covering under 10%. What was sequenced was peripheral blood. The receptors here all came from a woman in her sixties or seventies with COVID-19, enrolled during active disease.

This chain links TRBV5-1 with TRBJ1-1, with D perhaps TRBD1 (6 bases). In germline, CDR1 is SGHRS, CDR2 YFSETQ. This CDR3 spans 17 amino acids. V gave up 0 bases and J gave up 6 bases, with 21 bases separating them. Written as DNA, the CDR3 is TGCGCCAGCAGCTTGGATCCCCGACAGGCGAGAAACCCTGAAGCTTTCTTT. It is translated as CASSLDPRQARNPEAFF.

There are a few counts of this clone. This chain connects TRBV2 to TRBJ2-1; 10 bases align to TRBD1. The CDR3 has 15 amino acids. The V gene's germline CDR1 is SNHLY and CDR2 FYNNEI. V trimming: 5 bases; J trimming: 5 bases; junction bases outside the gene matches: 6. The CDR3 sequence: CASSLDRGRNNEQFF. Written as DNA, the CDR3 is TGTGCCAGCAGTTTAGACAGGGGGCGCAACAATGAGCAGTTCTTC.

The V call is TRBV12-3 or TRBV12-4, the J call TRBJ1-2; D is undetermined. CDR3 length equals 12 residues. V was clipped by 3 bases and J by 8 bases, with 10 bases between them. CDR3 loop: CASSFSAVGYTF. The DNA of the CDR3 is TGTGCCAGCAGTTTTTCAGCGGTGGGCTACACCTTC.

The chain carries TRBV3-1 (or the pseudogene TRBV3-2) and TRBJ1-3, with 7 bases matching TRBD1. V was pared by 0 bases and J by 3 bases, with 14 bases of the junction left unmatched. Germline V lookup: CDR1 LGHDT, CDR2 YNNKEL (reference sequence). The CDR3 extends over 19 amino acids. The CDR3 protein is CASSQEVPVGAGGGNTIYF. The CDR3 DNA is TGTGCCAGCAGCCAAGAAGTTCCGGTCGGGGCAGGGGGTGGAAACACCATATATTTT.

V usage is TRBV19 and J usage is TRBJ1-3; 11 nucleotides agree with TRBD1. The CDR3 totals 16 residues. Trimming removed 6 bases from V and 0 bases from J; junction bases left unmatched: 4. The germline V gene has CDR1 LNHDA and CDR2 SQIVND (reference sequence). DNA for the CDR3: TGTGCCAGTAGAACCGGGACAGGGGGCTCTGGAAACACCATATATTTT. It yields the protein CASRTGTGGSGNTIYF. Full variable domain (missing parts from reference TRBV19 and TRBJ1-3): DGGITQSPKYLFRKEGQNVTLSCEQNLNHDAMYWYRQDPGQGLRLIYYSQIVNDFQKGDIAEGYSVSREKKESFPLTVTSAQKNPTAFYLCASRTGTGGSGNTIYFGEGSWLTVV.

The DNA for the CDR3 is TGTGCCAGCAGCGTAGGGGGTCAGGGTGTCTACGAGCAGTACTTC. It codes for CASSVGGQGVYEQYF. The chain has TRBV9 and TRBJ2-7, with a possible D match to TRBD1 (5 bases). Germline assignment: CDR1 SGDLS and CDR2 YYNGEE. Between the trimmed V and J ends, which lost 0 bases and 3 bases, there was a span of 13 bases. The CDR3 is 15 residues long.

The V gene is TRBV19, the J gene TRBJ1-4; D remains unclear. The length of the CDR3 is 11 residues. In germline, CDR1 is LNHDA, CDR2 SQIVND (reference sequence). V was trimmed by 3 bases and J by 8 bases, leaving 4 bases between them. CDR3: CASSMREKLFF. DNA for the CDR3: TGTGCCAGTAGTATGAGAGAAAAACTGTTTTTT.

The chain employs TRBV2 and TRBJ1-4, with 7 bases identical to TRBD1. The J segment lost 0 bases and the V segment lost 5 bases, leaving 9 bases of the junction unmatched. CDR3 size: 17 residues. Per germline, CDR1 SNHLY and CDR2 FYNNEI. The CDR3 bases are TGTGCCAGCAGTAGACAGGGTGGTCCAGCAACTAATGAAAAACTGTTTTTT. Residues: CASSRQGGPATNEKLFF.